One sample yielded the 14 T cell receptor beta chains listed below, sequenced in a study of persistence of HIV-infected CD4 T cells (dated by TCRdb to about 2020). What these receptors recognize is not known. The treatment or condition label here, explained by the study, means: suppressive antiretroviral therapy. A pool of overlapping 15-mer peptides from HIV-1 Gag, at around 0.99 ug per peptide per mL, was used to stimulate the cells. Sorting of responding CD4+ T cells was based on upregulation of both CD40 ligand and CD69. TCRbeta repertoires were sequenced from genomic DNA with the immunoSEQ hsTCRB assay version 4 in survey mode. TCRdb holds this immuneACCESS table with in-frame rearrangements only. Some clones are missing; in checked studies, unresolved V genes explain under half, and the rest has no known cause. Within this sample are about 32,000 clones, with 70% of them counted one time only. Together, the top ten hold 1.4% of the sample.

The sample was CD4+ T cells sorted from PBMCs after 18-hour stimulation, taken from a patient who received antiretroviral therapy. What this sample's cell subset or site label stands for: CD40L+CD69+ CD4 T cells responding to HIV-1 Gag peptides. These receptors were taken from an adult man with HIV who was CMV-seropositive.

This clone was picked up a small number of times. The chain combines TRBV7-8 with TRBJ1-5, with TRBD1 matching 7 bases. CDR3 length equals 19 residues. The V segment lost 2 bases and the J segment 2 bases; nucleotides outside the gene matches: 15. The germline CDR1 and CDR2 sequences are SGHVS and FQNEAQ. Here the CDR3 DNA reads TGTGCCAGCAGCTTACTTGTCCGGGACAGTCTGGGGGGCAATCAGCCCCAGCATTTT. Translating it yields CASSLLVRDSLGGNQPQHF.

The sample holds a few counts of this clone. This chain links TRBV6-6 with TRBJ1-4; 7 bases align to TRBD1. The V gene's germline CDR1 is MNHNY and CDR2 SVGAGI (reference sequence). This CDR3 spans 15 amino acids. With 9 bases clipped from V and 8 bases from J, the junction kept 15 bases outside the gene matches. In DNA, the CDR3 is TGTGCCAGTAGGAGGGGGCAGTCCTCAGTCGAAAAACTGTTTTTT. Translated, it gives CASRRGQSSVEKLFF.

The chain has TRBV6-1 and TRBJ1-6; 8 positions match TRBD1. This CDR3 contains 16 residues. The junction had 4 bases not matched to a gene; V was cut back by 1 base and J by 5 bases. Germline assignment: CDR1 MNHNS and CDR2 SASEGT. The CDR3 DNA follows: TGTGCCAGCAGTGAAGGCTGGACAGGGCATAATTCACCCCTCCACTTT. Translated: CASSEGWTGHNSPLHF.

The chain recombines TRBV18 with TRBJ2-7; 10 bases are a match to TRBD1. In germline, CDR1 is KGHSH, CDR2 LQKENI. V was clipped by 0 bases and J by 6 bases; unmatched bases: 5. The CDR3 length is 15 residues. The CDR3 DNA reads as TGTGCCAGCTCACCACCCGGGACAGGGGCCTTCGAGCAGTACTTC. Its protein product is CASSPPGTGAFEQYF.

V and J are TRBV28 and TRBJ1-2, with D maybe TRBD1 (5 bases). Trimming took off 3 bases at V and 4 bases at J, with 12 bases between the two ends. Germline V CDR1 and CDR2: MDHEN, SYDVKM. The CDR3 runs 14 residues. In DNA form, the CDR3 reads TGTGCCAGCAGTTTGAGTGGGGGGTCCTATGGCTACACCTTC. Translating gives CASSLSGGSYGYTF.

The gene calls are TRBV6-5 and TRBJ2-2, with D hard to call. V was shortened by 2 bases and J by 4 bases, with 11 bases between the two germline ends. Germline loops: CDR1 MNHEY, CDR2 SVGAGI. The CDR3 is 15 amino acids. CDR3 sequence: CASSYREMGTGELFF. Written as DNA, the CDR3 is TGTGCCAGCAGTTACAGGGAAATGGGCACCGGGGAGCTGTTTTTT.

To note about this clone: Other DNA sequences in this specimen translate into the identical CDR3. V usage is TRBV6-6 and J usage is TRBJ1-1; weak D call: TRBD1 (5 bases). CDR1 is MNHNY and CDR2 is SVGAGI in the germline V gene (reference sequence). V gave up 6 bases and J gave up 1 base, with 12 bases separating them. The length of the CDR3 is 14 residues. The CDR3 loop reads CASSYPGANTEAFF. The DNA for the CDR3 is TGTGCCAGCAGCTACCCCGGGGCGAACACTGAAGCTTTCTTT.

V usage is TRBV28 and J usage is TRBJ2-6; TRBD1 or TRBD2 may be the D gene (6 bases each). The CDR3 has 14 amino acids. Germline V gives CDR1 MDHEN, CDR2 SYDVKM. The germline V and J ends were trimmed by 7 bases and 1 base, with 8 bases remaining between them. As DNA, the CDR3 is TGTGCCAGCAAGGGGGGATCTGGGGCCAACGTCCTGACTTTC. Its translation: CASKGGSGANVLTF.

The CDR3 sequence is CASGGQGAQLEAFF. CDR3 sequence (DNA): TGTGCCAGCGGCGGACAGGGGGCGCAGTTGGAAGCTTTCTTT. The chain recombines TRBV11-1 with TRBJ1-1, with 11 bases aligning to TRBD1. CDR3 length: 14 residues. Germline loops: CDR1 SGHAT, CDR2 FQDESV (reference sequence). V gave up 8 bases and J gave up 8 bases; unmatched junction bases: 10.

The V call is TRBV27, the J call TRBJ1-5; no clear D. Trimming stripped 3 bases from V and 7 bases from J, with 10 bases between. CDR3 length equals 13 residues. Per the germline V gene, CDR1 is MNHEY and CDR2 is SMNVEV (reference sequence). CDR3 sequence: CASSFTLGQPQHF. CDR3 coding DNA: TGTGCCAGCAGTTTCACTTTGGGGCAGCCCCAGCATTTT.

CDR3 loop: CASSSQGRYLYGYTF. CDR3 nucleotides: TGTGCCAGCAGCTCACAGGGCCGGTATCTGTATGGCTACACCTTC. This chain links TRBV7-9 with TRBJ1-2; possible D gene TRBD1, 6 bases. CDR3 length: 15 residues. Trimming left V 4 bases short and J 5 bases short, with 17 bases between. Germline assignment: CDR1 SEHNR and CDR2 FQNEAQ (reference sequence).

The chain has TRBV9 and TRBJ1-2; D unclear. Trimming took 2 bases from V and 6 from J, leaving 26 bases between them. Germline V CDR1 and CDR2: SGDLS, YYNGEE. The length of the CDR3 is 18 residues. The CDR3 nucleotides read TGTGCCAGCAGCGTGGGTCTCCCACCGGGCCAGAGAATGGATGGCTACACCTTC. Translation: CASSVGLPPGQRMDGYTF.

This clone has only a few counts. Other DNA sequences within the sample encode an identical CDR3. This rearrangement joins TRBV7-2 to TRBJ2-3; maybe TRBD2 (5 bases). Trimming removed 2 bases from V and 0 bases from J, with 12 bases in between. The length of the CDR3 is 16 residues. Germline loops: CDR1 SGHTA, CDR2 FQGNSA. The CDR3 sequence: CASSLRSGSSTDTQYF. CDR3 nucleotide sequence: TGTGCCAGCAGCTTACGGTCGGGGTCGAGCACAGATACGCAGTATTTT.

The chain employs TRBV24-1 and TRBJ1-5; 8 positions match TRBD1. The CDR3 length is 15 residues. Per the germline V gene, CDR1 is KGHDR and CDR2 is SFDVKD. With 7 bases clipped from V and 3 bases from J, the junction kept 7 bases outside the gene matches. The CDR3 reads CATSPGTGFNQPQHF. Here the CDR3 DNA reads TGTGCCACCAGCCCCGGGACAGGTTTCAATCAGCCCCAGCATTTT.